This is a list of T cell receptor beta chains from one sample in a study of T cells in Graves' hyperthyroidism and ophthalmopathy. TCRdb reprocessed the multiplex PCR reads via MiXCR and lists one record per CDR3 protein. The repertoire consists of 330,000 or so distinct CDR3 sequences, with about a sixth occurring once and the leading ten covering about 14%. Sequenced material: blood. These receptors originate from a woman aged 40 to 50 with Graves' ophthalmopathy. Each CDR3 is given with its conserved first and last residue. A D gene is named only where the DNA matches it firmly. The listing skips clone size in some rows; elsewhere it reads once, few, many or a size class.

>TRBV27|TRBD1|TRBJ1-6|13|-
TGTGCCAGTAAAGACAGGGACCAGGGGCCCCTCCACTTT
CASKDRDQGPLHF
>TRBV7-8|-|TRBJ1-1|17|few
TGTGCCAGCAGCCCAGAGAGCAGGAACCGCCCTGGGGCTGAAGCTTTCTTT
CASSPESRNRPGAEAFF
>TRBV7-9|TRBD2|TRBJ2-5|15|many
TGTGCCAGCAGCTCCGAGGGTAGCGGGCAAGAGACCCAGTACTTC
CASSSEGSGQETQYF
>TRBV4-2|-|TRBJ1-2|16|many
TGTGCCAGCAGCCAAGATGTGCAGGAACATAACTATGGCTACACCTTC
CASSQDVQEHNYGYTF
>TRBV24-1|TRBD1|TRBJ1-2|15|many
TGTGCCACCAGTGATCCTAGGGACAGCAACTATGGCTACACCTTC
CATSDPRDSNYGYTF
>TRBV12-3/TRBV12-4|-|TRBJ2-2|15|many
TGTGCCAGCAGTTTAGGGGGTAGAATGTCCGGGGAGCTGTTTTTT
CASSLGGRMSGELFF
>TRBV4-3|-|TRBJ1-3|15|-
TGCGCCAGCAGCCAAGACAGTTACTCTGGAAACACCATATATTTT
CASSQDSYSGNTIYF
>TRBV28|-|TRBJ2-2|13|-
TGTGCCAGCAGTTTGACTACTCCCGGGGAGCTGTTTTTT
CASSLTTPGELFF
>TRBV12-3/TRBV12-4|TRBD1|TRBJ2-6|14|many
TGTGCCAGCAACACAGGGGCTGGGGCCAACGTCCTGACTTTC
CASNTGAGANVLTF
>TRBV7-2|-|TRBJ1-6|15|many
TGTGCCAGCAGCCGAACACAGGGATTTTGGTCACCCCTCCACTTT
CASSRTQGFWSPLHF
>TRBV12-5|-|TRBJ1-1|13|many
TGTGCTAGTGGGGTAACCATGAACACTGAAGCTTTCTTT
CASGVTMNTEAFF
>TRBV20-1|TRBD2|TRBJ2-7|15|many
TGCAGTGCAAGAAGTGGGGCTAGCGGTTCCTACGAGCAGTACTTC
CSARSGASGSYEQYF
>TRBV3-1|TRBD1|TRBJ1-5|16|many
TGTGCCAGCAGCCAAGCGGGGACAGGAGGAAATCAGCCCCAGCATTTT
CASSQAGTGGNQPQHF
>TRBV30|-|TRBJ2-5|13|-
TGTGCCTGGAGCTATGATTTCCAAGAGACCCAGTACTTC
CAWSYDFQETQYF
>TRBV6-1|TRBD1|TRBJ2-5|16|once
TGTGCCAGCAGTGGAGTTGCGGGACAGGGTTGGGAGACCCAGTACTTC
CASSGVAGQGWETQYF
>TRBV11-3|-|TRBJ1-1|14|many
TGTGCCAGCAGCTCAGGGGTCGGGCGGACTGGAGCTTTCTTT
CASSSGVGRTGAFF
>TRBV10-3|TRBD1|TRBJ1-5|15|many
TGTGCCATCAGCAGGACAGGGGATAGCAATCAGCCCCAGCATTTT
CAISRTGDSNQPQHF
>TRBV20-1|-|TRBJ1-5|15|many
TGCAGTGCTAGAGAGGCCAGTCATAGCAATCAGCCCCAGCATTTT
CSAREASHSNQPQHF
>TRBV7-9|TRBD2|TRBJ2-5|16|once
TGTGCCAGCAGCTTAAACCTAGCGGGAGGGGCGGAGACCCAGTACTTC
CASSLNLAGGAETQYF
>TRBV9|-|TRBJ2-7|13|many
TGTGCCAGTGCTGGGCGAGTCCCCCACGAGCAGTACTTC
CASAGRVPHEQYF
>TRBV6-2/TRBV6-3|TRBD2|TRBJ2-7|19|-
TGTGCCAGCAGTACCCAGGGGACTAGCGGGAGGGCCGCGTCCTACGAGCAGTACTTC
CASSTQGTSGRAASYEQYF
>TRBV12-3/TRBV12-4|-|TRBJ1-1|14|many
TGTGCCAGCAGTCCCCGGACCTTAATACCTGAAGCTTTCTTT
CASSPRTLIPEAFF
>TRBV6-1|-|TRBJ2-7|14|many
TGTGCCAGCAGTGAAAGTTTAGAAGCGGGCGAGCAGTACTTC
CASSESLEAGEQYF
>TRBV2|TRBD2|TRBJ2-2|15|many
TGTGCCAGCATCGCGAGCGGGAGTCGTACCGGGGAGCTGTTTTTT
CASIASGSRTGELFF
>TRBV12-3/TRBV12-4|TRBD1|TRBJ2-7|15|-
TGTGCCAGCAGCCAAGTCGGACAGGGGGCCTACGAGCAGTACTTC
CASSQVGQGAYEQYF
>TRBV11-1|TRBD2|TRBJ2-2|17|few
TGTGCCAGCAGCGACCGACTAGCGGGAGAAGAGGGCGGGGAGCTGTTTTTT
CASSDRLAGEEGGELFF
>TRBV12-3/TRBV12-4|TRBD1|TRBJ2-7|13|many
TGTGCCAGCTTGGGGACAGCTTCCTACGAGCAGTACTTC
CASLGTASYEQYF
>TRBV12-3/TRBV12-4|TRBD1|TRBJ2-5|15|many
TGTGCCAGCAGGTGGGGACAGGGGTTTCGGGAGACCCAGTACTTC
CASRWGQGFRETQYF